The present T cell receptor beta chain was sequenced within a study of T cells in Graves' hyperthyroidism and ophthalmopathy. TCR beta CDR3 regions were amplified from RNA transcripts. Initially, a first-round RT-PCR of the TCR CDR3 employed the HTBI primer set. Each CDR3 protein is one row after TCRdb ran MiXCR on the multiplex PCR reads. This sample yields a few hundred thousand distinct CDR3 sequences, of which roughly 18% are seen a single time; roughly a sixth belongs to the top ten. Deletions cut 4 bases from V and 6 bases from J, with 10 bases between. This CDR3 has 13 residues. In germline, CDR1 is SGHRS, CDR2 YFSETQ. This clonotype was recorded at least ten times.

The clonotype comes from a woman aged 40 to 55 with Graves' ophthalmopathy. The chain carries TRBV5-1 and TRBJ2-2, with no clear D. Sequencing was performed on blood. The CDR3 DNA follows: TGCGCCAGCAGCCACCCTCAAGCCGGGGAGCTGTTTTTT. Protein sequence: CASSHPQAGELFF.